This T cell receptor beta chain came from a study of T cell clones after liver transplantation. Study overall: Third-party-reactive TCRbeta sequences from pre-transplant mixed lymphocyte reactions served as antigen-independent comparators.

Germline assignment: CDR1 WSHSY and CDR2 SAAADI. The CDR3 contains 15 residues. V was cut by 4 bases and J by 0 bases, with 10 bases left in between. Details on this clone: As yet, its antigen is unknown.

General study results and limits: Compared with third party-reactive sequences, donor-reactive ones declined more, independent of withdrawal success.

Measured with immunoSEQ multiplex PCR; TCRdb has only the in-frame clones, and not every one. The repertoire consists of tens of thousands of clones, with around four fifths occurring once and the leading ten covering around 0.45%. This TCR was recovered from a human patient who received a liver transplant. Part of the T cells may come from the graft donor. This sample comprised CD4+ T cells from blood, obtained 45 to 46 months after liver transplant. V and J are TRBV10-2 and TRBJ2-1; D is possibly TRBD1 (5 bases). CDR3 DNA: TGCGCCAGCAGTGGACAGACCCGCTCCTACAATGAGCAGTTCTTC. It yields the protein CASSGQTRSYNEQFF.